This note documents a single T cell receptor (beta chain) sequence. The germline V gene encodes CDR1 SGHAT and CDR2 FQNNGV. Deletions cut 1 base from V and 4 bases from J, with 14 bases between. The CDR3 extends over 15 amino acids. This specimen comes from a study of cytomegalovirus exposure and HLA in healthy donors. The PCR ran on 60 Vbeta and 13 Jbeta primers. Here immunoSEQ multiplex PCR was the method, and the copy in TCRdb shows in-frame clones only, minus some. The record lists about 53,000 clones, of which the ten most abundant hold 9.5% to 15%. The chain is built from TRBV11-2 and TRBJ2-7, with D tentatively TRBD1 (6 bases). This receptor was taken from a man aged 18 to 29 in good health and CMV-seropositive. The specimen sequenced was PBMCs. The CDR3 loop reads CASSLAAGESYEQYF. CDR3 sequence (DNA): TGTGCCAGCAGCTTAGCGGCAGGGGAGAGTTACGAGCAGTACTTC.